The present T cell receptor (beta chain) was sequenced within a study of T cells in Graves' hyperthyroidism and ophthalmopathy. On this clonotype: Its target is unknown.

TCR beta CDR3 regions were amplified from RNA. The HTBI primer set drove a first-round RT-PCR of the TCR CDR3. TCRdb called the multiplex PCR reads again in MiXCR, with one record for every CDR3 protein. The sample lists around 570,000 distinct CDR3 sequences, 15% to 20% occurring once. The CDR3 totals 14 residues. V gave up 0 bases and J gave up 3 bases, with 12 bases separating them. Germline V gene data show CDR1 as GTSNPN and CDR2 as SVGIG (reference sequence). Lactation, pregnancy, other autoimmune disease or uncontrolled infection led to exclusion of patients. Together with thyroid ultrasound, orbital computed tomography, serum thyroxine and TRAb, clinical symptoms were used for diagnoses. Each 10 ml fresh peripheral blood draw supplied the PBMCs. Regarding the study as a whole: Blood held most thyroid clonotypes expanded above 0.001 frequency.

Sequenced material: blood. The V call is TRBV30, the J call TRBJ2-7, with D perhaps TRBD1 or TRBD2 (6 bases each). The clonotype comes from a middle-aged man with Graves' ophthalmopathy. CDR3 sequence reads: CAWSVGGTHYEQYF. Written as DNA, the CDR3 is TGTGCCTGGAGTGTCGGCGGGACACACTACGAGCAGTACTTC.